What follows are 22 T cell receptor beta chains derived from one specimen sequenced in a study of blood T cells in healthy people across ages. A second PCR of roughly 7 to 11 cycles used a sample-barcoded 5' primer and a J-beta primer mix. TCRdb passed the 5' RACE reads through MiXCR, listing each CDR3 protein once. The sample comprises around 2 million distinct CDR3 sequences, approximately 40% of which are singletons, and 20% to 25% rests with the top ten. Input material: blood. The receptors shown here come from a human donor in good health.

On this clonotype itself: The junction does not match germline at one end; this may be a read error. The V gene is TRBV7-2, the J gene TRBJ1-5; 10 nucleotides line up with TRBD1. The CDR3 loop spans 15 amino acids. Germline values: CDR1 SGHTA, CDR2 FQGNSA. The CDR3 DNA reads as TGTGCCAGCAGTTTAGTGGGACAGGGGAGCCAGCCCCAGCATTTT. It encodes CASSLVGQGSQPQHF.

The chain couples TRBV4-2 to TRBJ2-1, with 10 bases that match TRBD1. Germline-derived CDR1 and CDR2 are LGHNA and YNFKEQ. V shed 7 bases, J shed 4 bases, and the junction held 16 bases outside the gene matches. This CDR3 is built from 18 residues. DNA for the CDR3: TGTGCCAGCAATGGTTATACTCCGGGACAGGGGATTTACAATGAGCAGTTCTTC. Its translation: CASNGYTPGQGIYNEQFF.

Only one count was recorded for this clonotype. Here the CDR3 DNA reads TGTGCCAGCAGCTTAGCCGGGACACATAATGAAAAACTGTTTTTT. Translating it yields CASSLAGTHNEKLFF. This chain joins TRBV7-9 and TRBJ1-4; possible D gene TRBD1, 6 bases. The CDR3 loop spans 15 amino acids. Trimming stripped 0 bases from V and 4 bases from J, with 9 bases between. Germline loops: CDR1 SEHNR, CDR2 FQNEAQ (reference sequence).

This clonotype has a handful of counts. The chain combines TRBV2 with TRBJ2-6; D gene uncertain. V was shortened by 10 bases and J by 2 bases, with 12 bases between the two germline ends. The CDR3 loop spans 14 amino acids. CDR1 SNHLY and CDR2 FYNNEI come from the germline V gene. The DNA for the CDR3 is TGTGCCACTCAAGGCCGCCCTGGGGCCAACGTCCTGACTTTC. Protein sequence: CATQGRPGANVLTF.

The chain combines TRBV9 with TRBJ2-1, with D perhaps TRBD1 (5 bases). This CDR3 contains 16 residues. The germline gives CDR1 SGDLS, CDR2 YYNGEE. V lost 3 bases and J lost 4, with 17 bases in between. The CDR3 sequence is CASSETSRARYNEQFF. CDR3 sequence (DNA): TGTGCCAGCAGCGAAACCTCCAGGGCGAGGTACAATGAGCAGTTCTTC.

This clonotype came up a few times. The J gene is TRBJ2-1, the V gene TRBV14, with TRBD2 matching 8 bases. Trimming took 5 bases from V and 4 from J; bases not matched to a gene: 4. CDR1 and CDR2 (germline): SGHDN, FVKESK. The CDR3 is 14 residues long. DNA of the CDR3: TGTGCCAGCAGCGGCGGGGGGATGTACAATGAGCAGTTCTTC. It codes for CASSGGGMYNEQFF.

This clonotype was found many times. The chain employs TRBV12-3 or TRBV12-4 and TRBJ2-1; either TRBD1 or TRBD2 may supply D (5 bases each). The CDR3 is made up of 14 amino acids. The V end was cut by 6 bases, the J end by 4 bases, with 13 bases between. For the CDR3, the DNA is TGTGCCAGCAGAAGGGACGGATATTACAATGAGCAGTTCTTC. Translation: CASRRDGYYNEQFF.

The table lists this clonotype with a few counts. This chain connects TRBV20-1 to TRBJ1-6; TRBD1 agrees at 8 bases. Trimming took 3 bases from V and 6 from J; bases not matched to a gene: 7. Looked up from germline, CDR1 is DFQATT and CDR2 is SNEGSKA (reference sequence). The CDR3 has 15 amino acids. The CDR3 region is CSASPGQGVNSPLHF. DNA of the CDR3: TGCAGTGCTAGCCCCGGACAGGGAGTTAATTCACCCCTCCACTTT.

The V call is TRBV10-3, the J call TRBJ1-2; 7 nucleotides align to TRBD1. CDR1 and CDR2 (germline): ENHRY, SYGVKD. The V and J ends lost 3 bases and 6 bases, in that order; junction bases with no gene match: 1. This CDR3 spans 12 amino acids. This CDR3 is CAISDQGDGYTF. For the CDR3, the DNA is TGTGCCATCAGTGACCAGGGGGATGGCTACACCTTC.

The chain has TRBV7-2 and TRBJ2-1; D gene uncertain. Trimming took off 2 bases at V and 4 bases at J, with 9 bases between the two ends. The length of the CDR3 is 14 residues. Germline V gene data show CDR1 as SGHTA and CDR2 as FQGNSA. In nucleotides, the CDR3 is TGTGCCAGCAGCTTAATTGGGGATTACAATGAGCAGTTCTTC. Its translation is CASSLIGDYNEQFF.

This clonotype was found many times. One end of the junction varies from germline; a read error may be responsible. The chain has TRBV28 and TRBJ2-1; D tentatively fits TRBD1 or TRBD2 (5 bases each). The CDR3 length is 14 residues. The germline V gene has CDR1 MDHEN and CDR2 SYDVKM. CDR3 sequence: CASSLGDGYNEQFF. CDR3 nucleotide sequence: TGCGCCAGCAGCTTGGGGGACGGTTACAATGAGCAGTTCTTC. Complete variable domain (other parts from reference TRBV28 and TRBJ2-1): DVKVTQSSRYLVKRTGEKVFLECVQDMDHENMFWYRQDPGLGLRLIYFSYDVKMKEKGDIPEGYSVSREKKERFSLILESASTNQTSMYLCASSLGDGYNEQFFGPGTRLTVL.

The chain employs TRBV24-1 and TRBJ2-7; 9 nucleotides align to TRBD1. Gene TRBJ2-5 matches the end of the DNA better, so the J call may be wrong. Germline V gene data show CDR1 as KGHDR and CDR2 as SFDVKD. This CDR3 comprises 15 residues. CDR3 in amino acids: CATSDVQGAGETQYF. The CDR3 coding sequence is TGTGCCACCAGTGATGTACAGGGGGCAGGAGAGACCCAGTACTTC.

The chain is built from TRBV12-3 or TRBV12-4 and TRBJ1-5; unclear D gene. Trimming took 7 bases from V and 1 from J, leaving 14 bases between them. This CDR3 is 15 amino acids long. CDR3 amino acids: CASTLTPGSNQPQHF. The CDR3 DNA is TGTGCCAGCACCCTTACCCCGGGGAGCAATCAGCCCCAGCATTTT.

V usage is TRBV29-1 and J usage is TRBJ1-4; no clear D gene. The V and J ends lost 7 bases and 8 bases respectively, with 20 bases between them. Germline V CDR1 and CDR2: SQVTM, ANQGSEA. This CDR3 comprises 14 residues. The CDR3 nucleotides read TGCAGCGCCCATGCCGTAGTCGGAGGGGAAAAACTGTTTTTT. It specifies CSAHAVVGGEKLFF.

The chain recombines TRBV7-3 with TRBJ1-6; D is undetermined. The CDR3 consists of 13 residues. Trimming left V 5 bases short and J 13 bases short, with 15 bases between. CDR1 is SGHTA, CDR2 FQGTGA, per germline. For the CDR3, the DNA is TGTGCCAGCAGCCTCGACATATACGAGCCCCTCCACTTT. It yields the protein CASSLDIYEPLHF.

This chain connects TRBV7-2 to TRBJ2-7; D is undetermined. CDR1 SGHTA and CDR2 FQGNSA come from the germline V gene. V was cut by 1 base and J by 1 base, with 8 bases left in between. The CDR3 is 14 amino acids. CDR3 coding DNA: TGTGCCAGCAGCTTAGAGCCCGCTTCCTACGAGCAGTACTTC. It is translated as CASSLEPASYEQYF.

The CDR3 DNA reads TGTGCCAGCAGTCCCAATGCGGGGGGGCGGAACAATGAGCAGTTCTTC. It encodes CASSPNAGGRNNEQFF. This chain links TRBV6-6 with TRBJ2-1; 9 nucleotides line up with TRBD2. The junction had 10 bases not matched to a gene; V was cut back by 5 bases and J by 5 bases. CDR3 length equals 16 residues. Per germline, CDR1 MNHNY and CDR2 SVGAGI (reference sequence).

The V call is TRBV12-3 or TRBV12-4, the J call TRBJ1-4; no reliable D call. CDR3 length equals 11 residues. V was pared by 5 bases and J by 6 bases, with 4 bases between. This chain's CDR3 is CASSADEKLFF. In DNA form, the CDR3 reads TGTGCCAGCAGTGCCGATGAAAAACTGTTTTTT.

This clonotype has more than one count but fewer than ten. The V and J genes are TRBV9 and TRBJ2-7; D uncertain. Trimming stripped 0 bases from V and 5 bases from J, with 12 bases between. The CDR3 loop spans 14 amino acids. Per the germline V gene, CDR1 is SGDLS and CDR2 is YYNGEE. CDR3 residues: CASSVGGPHHEQYF. Here the CDR3 DNA reads TGTGCCAGCAGCGTAGGTGGGCCCCATCACGAGCAGTACTTC.

V gene TRBV4-1 combines with J gene TRBJ2-4; D gene uncertain. The CDR3 totals 12 residues. V was clipped by 6 bases and J by 8 bases, with 11 bases between them. Germline V gene data show CDR1 as MGHRA and CDR2 as YSYEKL. CDR3 bases: TGCGCCAGCAGTCCCAATATGGACATTCAGTACTTC. Translated, it gives CASSPNMDIQYF.

The V and J genes are TRBV9 and TRBJ1-6; D might be TRBD1 (6 bases). The CDR3 spans 15 residues. Per the germline V gene, CDR1 is SGDLS and CDR2 is YYNGEE. Trimming took 3 bases from V and 5 from J, leaving 12 bases between them. The CDR3 DNA reads TGTGCCAGCAGCGGACCAGGACAGAATAATTCACCCCTCCACTTT. Its protein product is CASSGPGQNNSPLHF.

This clonotype has a handful of counts. The J gene is TRBJ2-3, the V gene TRBV5-1; unclear D gene. Germline V gene sequence: CDR1 SGHRS, CDR2 YFSETQ. The CDR3 extends over 15 amino acids. With 5 bases removed from V and 5 bases from J, the gap between germline ends came to 18 bases. Here the CDR3 reads CASREHKGMEDTQYF. The CDR3 nucleotides are TGCGCCAGCAGGGAACACAAGGGAATGGAAGATACGCAGTATTTT.